This T cell receptor beta chain was identified during a study of regulatory T cells in long-lasting Graves disease. Overall study findings and caveats: Repertoires from persistent disease leaned toward TRBV28, TRBJ1-2 and TRBJ2-5.

This CDR3 comprises 17 residues. CDR1 is SGHRS and CDR2 is YFSETQ in the germline V gene. V shed 1 base and J 4 bases; nucleotides not matched to a gene: 12. Stated time point: newly diagnosed GD, antithyroid drugs for less than 3 months. RNA from PBMCs was the source of the TCR library. Construction of the TCR beta libraries employed iRepertoire HTBI primers in conjunction with Arm-PCR of CDR3 regions. Each CDR3 protein is one row after TCRdb ran MiXCR on the multiplex PCR reads. The table has about 460,000 distinct CDR3 sequences, less than 15% seen once; the top ten hold 17%. Many counts were recorded for this clonotype. Its cognate antigen is unknown. This sample also belongs to another study, concerning T cells in Graves' hyperthyroidism and ophthalmopathy. That investigation notes: Blood also showed most of the thyroid clonotypes that were expanded above 0.001.

Source: peripheral blood mononuclear cells (PBMCs), taken at new diagnosis, from a patient treated with antithyroid drugs. The chain joins TRBV5-1 to TRBJ2-7; 9 bases agree with TRBD2. The source is a woman between 50 and 59 years old with Graves disease. CDR3 bases: TGCGCCAGCAGCTTGACGCTGGGCGGGAGGGCCTTATACGAGCAGTACTTC. Its translation: CASSLTLGGRALYEQYF. The full variable domain, completed using reference TRBV5-1 and TRBJ2-7, is KAGVTQTPRYLIKTRGQQVTLSCSPISGHRSVSWYQQTPGQGLQFLFEYFSETQRNKGNFPGRFSGRQFSNSRSEMNVSTLELGDSALYLCASSLTLGGRALYEQYFGPGTRLTVT.